The source of this TCR beta chain is a study of shared T cell receptors in the human thymus. Assay used: immunoSEQ multiplex PCR; TCRdb lists only in-frame clones, some missing. This repertoire shows hundreds of thousands of clones, 88% found once; its top ten account for roughly 0.0097%. The length of the CDR3 is 18 residues. Per the germline V gene, CDR1 is ENHRY and CDR2 is SYGVKD. V lost 6 bases to trimming and J lost 0 bases; unmatched junction nucleotides: 9. The same specimen was also included in a second study, on human thymus T cells. That work contributes: It looked as if thymic and blood repertoires used V and J genes in a biased way.

The V and J genes are TRBV10-3 and TRBJ2-2, with TRBD2 matching 11 bases. The sequencing sample was made of thymocytes. This sequence was found in a boy in the first two years of life with a congenital heart defect. DNA of the CDR3: TGTGCCATCAGGAAGGATGGGACTAGCGGAACGAACACCGGGGAGCTGTTTTTT. As protein: CAIRKDGTSGTNTGELFF.